Here is one TCR beta chain with its context. This clone has a single count. No cognate antigen has been identified for it. Per-base quality was not reported, and no clone a single base away is much larger than it. TCRbeta CDR3 regions were amplified from genomic DNA using the immunoSEQ Assay, a bias-controlled multiplex PCR. Under the source paper's analysis protocol: The number of nucleated cells in each sample was estimated by amplification of reference gene primers within the assay. To quantify the absolute abundance of each unique TCRbeta CDR3 rearrangement, sequence reads were collapsed and filtered. For each sample, productive Simpson clonality was calculated as the square root of Simpson's diversity index over productive rearrangements. Not all clones reach the TCRdb copy of this immuneACCESS table, which keeps in-frame sequences only. Checked studies attribute under half of the gap to unresolved V genes and leave the rest unexplained. The DNA gave D and trimming, while V, J and clone size come from that table. This sample comprises around 280,000 clones, roughly 90% of them detected only once. Together, the top ten hold 2% to 2.5% of the sample.

This sample was included in a study of blood T cell repertoires in COVID-19 (dated by TCRdb to the early 2020s). General notes on the study: Samples covering the acute and convalescent phases of COVID-19 were provided by collaborators in the United States, Italy and Spain. The samples were drawn from two sources: the first 160 participants of the ongoing ImmuneRACE study, and approximately 1,300 subjects contributed by 6 global collaborators. Where available, HLA class I and class II types were obtained from metadata supplied by the sample provider rather than from assay-based typing. A freely available public database, intended as a resource for researchers studying the immune response to SARS-CoV-2, is where the repertoires were released. The dataset comprised deeply sampled blood TCRbeta repertoires from subjects exposed to, actively infected with, or recovered from COVID-19. Nearly every sample came with metadata listing a de-identified subject ID, COVID-19 status, age in years and sex. The prospective study material was composed of cDNA or gDNA derived from T cells, B-cell-depleted T cells, or PBMCs. Results and caveats for the whole study, not just this receptor: The quantity of clinical and demographic metadata differed by source and by participant and was supplied without curation.

CDR3 length: 13 amino acids, cysteine to phenylalanine. Solely the CDR3 DNA is kept, with 39 bases framed from the first base. V loses 0 bases, J loses 8 bases, and the germline ends lie 8 bases apart. CDR1 SGHDT and CDR2 YYEEEE are derived from the germline V gene. A second Seattle source provided samples from volunteer blood donors who had recovered from COVID-19. Whole blood was collected in K2EDTA tubes by collaborating institutions according to the institutions' own protocols. For TCRbeta analysis, collaborators shipped samples as frozen whole blood, isolated PBMCs, or DNA extracted from either of those sample types.

The sequencing input was peripheral blood. The chain couples TRBV5-6 to TRBJ1-4, with no reliable assignment of the D segment. The origin of this receptor is a woman between 50 and 59 years old who had recovered from COVID-19. In nucleotide form, the sequence is TGTGCCAGCAGCTTGGACCCACGGGAAAAACTGTTTTTT. It is translated as CASSLDPREKLFF.